This T cell receptor beta chain was recorded in a study of blood T cell repertoires in COVID-19. Study information: Acute-phase and convalescent COVID-19 samples originated in the United States, Italy and Spain. The analysed material was cDNA or gDNA that came from T cells, B-cell-depleted T cells, or PBMCs.

TCRdb keeps only in-frame clones here, not all; method: immunoSEQ multiplex PCR. The repertoire consists of some 260,000 clones, with 88% occurring once and the leading ten covering 1.3% to 1.5%. V was pared by 1 base and J by 8 bases, with 8 bases of the junction left unmatched. Germline CDR1 LGHDT, CDR2 YNNKEL (reference sequence). The CDR3 runs 15 residues. The receptor's source is an older man with acute or convalescent COVID-19. Sample: peripheral blood. The chain couples TRBV3-1 (or the pseudogene TRBV3-2) to TRBJ2-1, with 7 bases lining up with TRBD2. Written as DNA, the CDR3 is TGTGCCAGCAGCCAAGTGGGCGGGAGCAGGTATGAGCAGTTCTTC. This gives the protein CASSQVGGSRYEQFF.